This TCR beta chain stems from a study of blood T cell repertoires in COVID-19. Study summary: Both acute and convalescent COVID-19 samples were obtained from the United States, Italy and Spain. PBMCs, B-cell-depleted T cells, or T cells provided the cDNA or gDNA that made up the material.

This clone has only one observation. Original handling: Reference gene primer amplification in the assay estimated nucleated cell counts. The protocol was immunoSEQ multiplex PCR, while the TCRdb copy is restricted to in-frame clones and leaves out a portion. V, J and clone size derive from that table, while D and trimming were established from the DNA sequence. The sample lists hundreds of thousands of clones, about 73% occurring once. Material for sequencing was peripheral blood. This clonotype was sampled from a woman at least 80 years old with acute or convalescent COVID-19.

In DNA form, the CDR3 reads TGTGCCAGCAGCCAGGGTACAGGAGCGATTGCAACTAATGAAAAACTGTTTTTT. Encoded protein: CASSQGTGAIATNEKLFF. V gene TRBV3-1 (or the pseudogene TRBV3-2) combines with J gene TRBJ1-4; a possible D gene is TRBD1 (5 bases). This CDR3 region has 18 residues. Trimming removed 3 bases from V and 0 bases from J, with 17 bases in between. Germline CDR1 LGHDT, CDR2 YNNKEL (reference sequence).